The clone carrying this T cell receptor (beta chain) has just a few counts. These data originate in a study of blood T cell repertoires in COVID-19. In the study overall: Sites in the United States, Italy and Spain provided acute and convalescent COVID-19 samples.

Enrolment of Seattle patients took place during active infection, and they were followed longitudinally. How the authors handled the data: Amplifying reference gene primers gave estimates of nucleated cell counts. The method was immunoSEQ multiplex PCR; TCRdb's version includes in-frame clones alone and lacks a portion of them. The V and J calls and clone size are taken from that table; D and trimming were inferred from the DNA. The sample shows under 250,000 clones, about 90% of them seen only once. Trimming pared 5 bases from V and 0 bases from J, leaving 8 bases between. The CDR3 is made up of 15 amino acids. Germline lookup yields CDR1 SEHNR and CDR2 FQNEAQ (reference sequence).

Sequenced: peripheral blood. This sequence was found in a man between 60 and 75 years old with COVID-19, enrolled during active disease. This chain links TRBV7-9 with TRBJ2-6, with D hard to call. The CDR3 reads CASSPRYSGANVLTF. DNA for the CDR3: TGTGCCAGCAGCCCCCGGTACTCTGGGGCCAACGTCCTGACTTTC.